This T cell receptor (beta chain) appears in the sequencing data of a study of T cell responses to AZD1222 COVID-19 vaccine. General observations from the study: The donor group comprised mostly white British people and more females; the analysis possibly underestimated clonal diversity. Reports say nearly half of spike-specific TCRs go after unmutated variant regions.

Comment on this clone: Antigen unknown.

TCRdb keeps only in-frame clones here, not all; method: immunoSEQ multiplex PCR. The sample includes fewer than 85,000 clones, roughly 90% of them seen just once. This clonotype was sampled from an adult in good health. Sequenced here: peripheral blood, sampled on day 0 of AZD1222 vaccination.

The CDR3 DNA sequence: TGTGCCAGCAGTTTTAAATGGACAGATACGCAGTATTTT. It is translated as CASSFKWTDTQYF. The chain combines TRBV12-3 or TRBV12-4 with TRBJ2-3, with D hard to call. This CDR3 has 13 residues. V lost 3 bases, J lost 3 bases, and 7 bases lay in between.